These 3 T cell receptor beta chains were sequenced from one sample in a study of CXCR3-negative and CXCR3-positive naive CD8 T cells. Overall study results and limits: TRB CDR3s were more hydrophobic in CXCR3-positive than in CXCR3-negative naive cells.

Antigens of these TCRs are unknown. With UMI labels, 5' RACE was used to prepare the TRB cDNA libraries. TCRdb reprocessed the 5' RACE reads and keeps a single row for each CDR3 protein, giving no DNA. The sample table includes some 150,000 distinct CDR3 sequences. The specimen was naive CXCR3+ CD8+ T cells from blood. The subset denotes: CD45RO-CCR7+CD27+CD95- naive CD8+ T cells expressing CXCR3 (TNR3+). The receptors shown here come from a human donor in good health. Some clones in this sample may be carry-over from other donors' samples.

The CDR3 sequence: CASSLRHEGETQYF. This chain connects TRBV27 to TRBJ2-5. The CDR3 consists of 14 residues. Germline CDR1 reads MNHEY; CDR2 reads SMNVEV (reference sequence).

The V and J genes are TRBV5-5 and TRBJ1-1. The CDR3 loop spans 15 amino acids. Germline V lookup: CDR1 SGHKS, CDR2 YYEKEE (reference sequence). The chain's CDR3 is CASSLAAEGNTEAFF.

The rearrangement joins TRBV28 to TRBJ2-3. The length of the CDR3 is 14 residues. CDR1 MDHEN and CDR2 SYDVKM come from the germline V gene. The CDR3 sequence: CASSWQTDTDTQYF.